This T cell receptor beta chain was observed in a study of CD8+ T cells in alopecia areata. With 5 bases removed from V and 10 bases from J, the gap between germline ends came to 12 bases. Germline V gene sequence: CDR1 MDHEN, CDR2 SYDVKM. This CDR3 is built from 12 residues. As the sequencing template, cDNA was produced by extracting RNA and reverse transcribing it. TCRdb keeps only in-frame clones here, not all; method: immunoSEQ multiplex PCR. Among 120,000 or so clones listed, around two fifths were seen once. V usage is TRBV28 and J usage is TRBJ2-1; D remains unclear. This receptor was taken from a human donor with alopecia areata. The specimen was CD4+ T cells sorted from blood. The CDR3 is CASSIGLGEQFF. Here the CDR3 DNA reads TGTGCCAGCAGTATCGGGCTGGGGGAGCAGTTCTTC.